Sequencing of this T cell receptor beta chain was carried out in a study of Graves' ophthalmopathy and Graves' hyperthyroidism. Regarding the study as a whole: Among expanded thyroid clonotypes above 0.001 frequency, most also occurred in blood. This model predicted ophthalmopathy progression (sensitivity 65% to 71%, specificity around 72%).

Each donor who had ophthalmopathy showed moderate-to-severe activity, a CAS of ≥3, a NOSPECS of ≥4, and a duration under 3 months. The authors used Ficoll-Paque density gradient centrifugation to separate PBMCs. The input was roughly 10 ml of fresh peripheral blood. This CDR3 comprises 15 residues. V dropped 4 bases and J dropped 4 bases, with 16 bases sitting between them. Germline CDR1 reads SGHDN; CDR2 reads FVKESK. This clonotype came up many times. Its cognate antigen is unknown. Amplified material comprised TCR beta CDR3 regions derived from RNA transcripts. HTBI-primed first-round RT-PCR preceded second-round multiplex PCR. TCRdb re-derived calls from the multiplex PCR reads in MiXCR, one entry per CDR3 protein. Of about 160,000 distinct CDR3 sequences listed, 37% are singletons.

Source material: peripheral blood. The V gene is TRBV14, the J gene TRBJ1-1; D is perhaps TRBD1 (5 bases). The clonotype originates from a middle-aged woman with Graves' ophthalmopathy. The CDR3 protein is CASSPPSGGGTEAFF. The CDR3 DNA is TGTGCCAGCAGCCCCCCGAGCGGGGGGGGCACTGAAGCTTTCTTT. Drawing the rest from reference TRBV14 and TRBJ1-1, the complete variable domain is EAGVTQFPSHSVIEKGQTVTLRCDPISGHDNLYWYRRVMGKEIKFLLHFVKESKQDESGMPNNRFLAERTGGTYSTLKVQPAELEDSGVYFCASSPPSGGGTEAFFGQGTRLTVV.